The 11 T cell receptor beta chains given below trace back to one sample, sequenced in a study of shared clonotypes between healthy human individuals. Repertoires were generated with immunoSEQ multiplex PCR, while TCRdb's copy carries only in-frame clones and drops some. The sample contains about 2 million clones, 85% to 95% of which appear only once. Input material: naive CD4+ T cells sorted from blood. Subset denoted: CD45RA+ positively selected. The source is a man aged 18 to 30 in good health.

The V and J genes are TRBV18 and TRBJ1-1; D remains unclear. The CDR3 sequence is 13 residues long. V shed 1 base and J shed 6 bases, with 9 bases lying between them. Per the germline V gene, CDR1 is KGHSH and CDR2 is LQKENI. The CDR3 DNA reads as TGTGCCAGCTCACCACTGGAGGGTGCTGAAGCTTTCTTT. Translation gives CASSPLEGAEAFF.

This chain links TRBV9 with TRBJ2-1; D possibly corresponds to TRBD2 (5 bases). CDR1 SGDLS and CDR2 YYNGEE come from the germline V gene. CDR3 size: 14 residues. Trimming removed 1 base at V and 7 bases at J, with 12 bases between. The CDR3 coding sequence is TGTGCCAGCAGCGTATCATGGGAGTGGAATGAGCAGTTCTTC. Amino acid sequence: CASSVSWEWNEQFF.

The rearrangement joins TRBV27 to TRBJ2-4; D may match TRBD1 or TRBD2 (6 bases each). With 6 bases removed from V and 6 bases from J, the gap between germline ends came to 12 bases. This CDR3 spans 13 amino acids. Germline V gene lookup returns CDR1 MNHEY and CDR2 SMNVEV (reference sequence). In DNA, the CDR3 is TGTGCCAGCAGCCGACAGGAGGGAAACATTCAGTACTTC. Encoded protein: CASSRQEGNIQYF.

Turning to this clone: Additional DNA sequences in this sample encode the identical CDR3. The rearrangement joins TRBV7-9 to TRBJ2-5; 9 nucleotides line up with TRBD1. Germline V gene data show CDR1 as SEHNR and CDR2 as FQNEAQ (reference sequence). Trimming at V came to 5 bases and at J to 4 bases, leaving 5 bases not matched to a gene. The CDR3 runs 14 residues. The CDR3 spells CASSQQTGGETQYF. The CDR3 DNA is TGTGCCAGCAGCCAACAGACAGGGGGAGAGACCCAGTACTTC.

A word on this clone: The identical CDR3 is also encoded by other nucleotide sequences in the sample. The chain carries TRBV7-9 and TRBJ1-5; the D is unclear. This CDR3 spans 13 amino acids. Germline CDR1 and CDR2: SEHNR and FQNEAQ (reference sequence). Trimming shortened V by 5 bases and J by 0 bases, and 5 bases separated the two germline ends. The CDR3 loop reads CASSRDSNQPQHF. The CDR3 DNA sequence: TGTGCCAGCAGCAGAGATAGCAATCAGCCCCAGCATTTT.

The genes are TRBV27 and TRBJ2-1; D unresolved. Between the trimmed V and J ends, which lost 3 bases and 0 bases, there was a span of 15 bases. There are 17 residues in the CDR3. CDR1 and CDR2 from the germline V gene are MNHEY and SMNVEV (reference sequence). This CDR3 reads CASSLWVADTSYNEQFF. The CDR3 region has the DNA TGTGCCAGCAGTTTGTGGGTAGCCGATACCTCCTACAATGAGCAGTTCTTC.

The chain is built from TRBV4-3 and TRBJ1-2; no reliable D call. The CDR3 totals 13 residues. The V gene lost 2 bases and the J gene lost 5 bases, with 9 bases spanning the gap. Germline-derived CDR1 and CDR2 are LGHNA and YSLEER. The CDR3 bases are TGCGCCAGCAGCCAACGGACGGATTATGGCTACACCTTC. This gives the protein CASSQRTDYGYTF.

The gene calls are TRBV10-1 and TRBJ2-2; D is uncertain. V was clipped by 3 bases and J by 2 bases, with 7 bases between them. The CDR3 contains 14 residues. The germline gives CDR1 WNHNN, CDR2 SYGVQD (reference sequence). The CDR3 bases are TGCGCCAGCAGTGACCCCCGAAACACCGGGGAGCTGTTTTTT. It specifies CASSDPRNTGELFF.

This sequence joins TRBV30 and TRBJ2-1; 7 positions match TRBD1. Germline values: CDR1 GTSNPN, CDR2 SVGIG (reference sequence). J was trimmed by 5 bases and V by 6 bases; bases with no gene match: 1. This CDR3 region has 11 residues. CDR3 in DNA: TGTGCCTGCGGACAGGACAATGAGCAGTTCTTC. Translated: CACGQDNEQFF. The full variable domain, rest sourced from reference TRBV30 and TRBJ2-1, is SQTIHQWPATLVQPVGSPLSLECTVEGTSNPNLYWYRQAAGRGLQLLFYSVGIGQISSEVPQNLSASRPQDRQFILSSKKLLLSDSGFYLCACGQDNEQFFGPGTRLTVL.

V is TRBV29-1 and J is TRBJ2-1; 10 positions match TRBD2. This CDR3 region has 16 residues. V gave up 6 bases and J gave up 8 bases; unmatched junction bases: 16. Germline V gene data show CDR1 as SQVTM and CDR2 as ANQGSEA. The CDR3 DNA reads as TGCAGCGTCGCCCGGCTTTCTAGCGGGAGAGGTGATGAGCAGTTCTTC. Its protein product is CSVARLSSGRGDEQFF.

This rearrangement joins TRBV19 to TRBJ1-1; the match to TRBD1 covers 8 bases. Germline CDR1 is LNHDA and CDR2 is SQIVND (reference sequence). V trimming: 8 bases; J trimming: 7 bases; junction bases outside the gene matches: 12. The CDR3 sequence is 14 residues long. Here the CDR3 reads CASSGGTGVNEAFF. CDR3 DNA sequence: TGTGCCAGTTCCGGGGGGACAGGCGTAAATGAAGCTTTCTTT.